This T cell receptor (beta chain) was sequenced in a study of CD8 T cells in ankylosing spondylitis. Study conclusions and caveats: Reportedly, matched ankylosing spondylitis synovial fluid was significantly enriched for disease-linked clones.

The CDR3 consists of 15 residues. Trimming removed 0 bases from V and 0 bases from J, with 6 bases in between. Germline V lookup: CDR1 SGHTA, CDR2 FQGNSA. Quantitative 5'-RACE with molecular barcodes generated TCR beta libraries. TCRdb passed the 5' RACE reads through MiXCR, listing each CDR3 protein once. Among a few hundred thousand distinct CDR3 sequences listed, 15% to 20% were seen once. This clonotype was detected ten times or more. No antigen is known for it. The origin of this receptor is a male donor with ankylosing spondylitis or in good health (not recorded which). The gene calls are TRBV7-2 and TRBJ1-3; D is possibly TRBD1 (5 bases). Material for sequencing was blood, either unsorted or a sorted T cell fraction (not recorded which). CDR3 protein: CASSLADISGNTIYF. CDR3 bases: TGTGCCAGCAGCTTAGCGGACATCTCTGGAAACACCATATATTTT. The full variable domain, with the rest looked up from reference TRBV7-2 and TRBJ1-3, is GAGVSQSPSNKVTEKGKDVELRCDPISGHTALYWYRQSLGQGLEFLIYFQGNSAPDKSGLPSDRFSAERTGGSVSTLTIQRTQQEDSAVYLCASSLADISGNTIYFGEGSWLTVV.